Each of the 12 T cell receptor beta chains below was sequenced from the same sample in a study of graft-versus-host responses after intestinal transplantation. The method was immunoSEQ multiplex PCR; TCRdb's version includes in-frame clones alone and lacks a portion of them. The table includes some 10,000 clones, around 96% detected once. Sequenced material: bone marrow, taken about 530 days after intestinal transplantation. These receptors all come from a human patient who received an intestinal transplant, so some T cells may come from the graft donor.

CDR3: CAISDETGALGEKLFF. CDR3 sequence (DNA): TGTGCCATCAGTGACGAAACAGGGGCGCTAGGTGAAAAACTGTTTTTT. The rearrangement joins TRBV10-3 to TRBJ1-4, with 7 nucleotides matching TRBD1. V gave up 3 bases and J gave up 7 bases; unmatched junction bases: 11. The CDR3 is 16 residues long. Germline V CDR1 and CDR2: ENHRY, SYGVKD.

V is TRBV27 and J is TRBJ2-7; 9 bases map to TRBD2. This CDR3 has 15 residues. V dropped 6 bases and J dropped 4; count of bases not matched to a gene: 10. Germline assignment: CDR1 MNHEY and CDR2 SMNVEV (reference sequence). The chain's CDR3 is CASSPQTSGMYEQYF. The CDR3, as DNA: TGTGCCAGCAGCCCCCAGACTAGCGGTATGTACGAGCAGTACTTC.

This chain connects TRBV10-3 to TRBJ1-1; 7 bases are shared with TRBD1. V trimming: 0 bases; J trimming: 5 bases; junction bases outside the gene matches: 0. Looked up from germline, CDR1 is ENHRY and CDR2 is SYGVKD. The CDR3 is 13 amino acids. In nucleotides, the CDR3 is TGTGCCATCAGTGAGTCGACAGGGACTGAAGCTTTCTTT. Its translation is CAISESTGTEAFF.

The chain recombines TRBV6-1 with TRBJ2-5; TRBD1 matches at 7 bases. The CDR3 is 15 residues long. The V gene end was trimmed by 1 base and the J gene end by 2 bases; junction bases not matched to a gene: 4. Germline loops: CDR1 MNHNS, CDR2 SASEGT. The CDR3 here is CASSEVDRPQETQYF. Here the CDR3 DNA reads TGTGCCAGCAGTGAAGTGGACAGGCCTCAAGAGACCCAGTACTTC.

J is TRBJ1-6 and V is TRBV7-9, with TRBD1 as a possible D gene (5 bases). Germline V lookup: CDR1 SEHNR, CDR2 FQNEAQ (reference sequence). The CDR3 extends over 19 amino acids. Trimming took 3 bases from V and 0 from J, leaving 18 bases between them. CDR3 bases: TGTGCCAGCAGCTTCCGGGACCCCTCCTCGAGCTCCTATAATTCACCCCTCCACTTT. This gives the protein CASSFRDPSSSSYNSPLHF.

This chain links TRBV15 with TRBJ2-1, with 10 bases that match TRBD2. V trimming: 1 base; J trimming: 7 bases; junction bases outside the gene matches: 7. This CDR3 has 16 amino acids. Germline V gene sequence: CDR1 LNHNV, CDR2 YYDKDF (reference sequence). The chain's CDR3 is CATSRVILAGLNEQFF. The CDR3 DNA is TGTGCCACCAGCAGAGTCATACTAGCGGGATTAAATGAGCAGTTCTTC.

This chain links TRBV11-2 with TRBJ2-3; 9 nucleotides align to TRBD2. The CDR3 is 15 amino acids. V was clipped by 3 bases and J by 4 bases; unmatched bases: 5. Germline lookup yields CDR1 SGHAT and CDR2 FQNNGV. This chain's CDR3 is CASSLLAGEADTQYF. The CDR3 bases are TGTGCCAGCAGCTTGTTAGCGGGAGAAGCAGATACGCAGTATTTT.

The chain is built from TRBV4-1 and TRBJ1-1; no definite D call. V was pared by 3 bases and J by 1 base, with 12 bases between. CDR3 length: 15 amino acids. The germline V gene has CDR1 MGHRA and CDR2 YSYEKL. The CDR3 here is CASSQDPMPNTEAFF. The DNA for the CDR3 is TGCGCCAGCAGCCAGGACCCGATGCCGAACACTGAAGCTTTCTTT.

The CDR3 spells CASSLGGLAVDNEQFF. CDR3 nucleotide sequence: TGCGCCAGCAGCTTGGGGGGACTAGCGGTTGACAATGAGCAGTTCTTC. This chain connects TRBV5-1 to TRBJ2-1; TRBD2 matches at 11 bases. The CDR3 is made up of 16 amino acids. After removal of 0 bases from V and 5 bases from J, the junction contained 4 bases not matched to a gene. CDR1 is SGHRS, CDR2 YFSETQ, per germline. Based on the CDR3 plus reference TRBV5-1 and TRBJ2-1, the full variable domain is KAGVTQTPRYLIKTRGQQVTLSCSPISGHRSVSWYQQTPGQGLQFLFEYFSETQRNKGNFPGRFSGRQFSNSRSEMNVSTLELGDSALYLCASSLGGLAVDNEQFFGPGTRLTVL.

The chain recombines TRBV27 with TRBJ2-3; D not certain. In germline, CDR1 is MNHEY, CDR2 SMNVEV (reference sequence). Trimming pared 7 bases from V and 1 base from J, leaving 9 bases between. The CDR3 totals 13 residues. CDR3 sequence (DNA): TGTGCCAGCACCCTACCGGGCACAGATACGCAGTATTTT. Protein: CASTLPGTDTQYF.

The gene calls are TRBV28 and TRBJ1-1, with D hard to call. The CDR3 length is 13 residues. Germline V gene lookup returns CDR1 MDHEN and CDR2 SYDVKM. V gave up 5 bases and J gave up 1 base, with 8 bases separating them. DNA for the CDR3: TGTGCCAGCAGTAATCTGGGGAACACTGAAGCTTTCTTT. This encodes CASSNLGNTEAFF.

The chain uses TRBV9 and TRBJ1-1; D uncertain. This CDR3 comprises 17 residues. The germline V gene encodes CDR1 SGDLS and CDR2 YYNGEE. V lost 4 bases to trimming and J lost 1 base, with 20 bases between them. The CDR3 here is CASSPSEVGVWNTEAFF. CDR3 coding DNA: TGTGCCAGCAGCCCATCAGAGGTCGGGGTATGGAACACTGAAGCTTTCTTT.